Listed below are T cell receptor beta chains from one sample, sequenced in a study of blood T cell repertoires in COVID-19. Only in-frame clones appear in the TCRdb table, and some are missing; sequencing was by immunoSEQ multiplex PCR. The repertoire consists of about 73,000 clones, with approximately 90% occurring once and the leading ten covering 5% to 6.5%. The specimen was peripheral blood. These TCRs come from a woman aged 18-29 years with acute or convalescent COVID-19. The CDR3 runs from the conserved cysteine through the conserved F or W. Fields, in order: J gene, V gene, clone size, D gene, CDR3 protein, CDR3 DNA. D genes are given only for firm matches. Clone size is shown for a subset of rows, as once, few, many or a class of expanded clone.

>TRBJ2-1|TRBV6-2/TRBV6-3|NA|TRBD1
CASSLEGASNEQFF
TGTGCCAGCAGTTTAGAGGGGGCAAGCAATGAGCAGTTCTTC
>TRBJ1-5|TRBV19|NA|NA
CASSWQRGNQPQHF
TGTGCCAGTAGCTGGCAGCGGGGCAATCAGCCCCAGCATTTT
>TRBJ1-4|TRBV7-8|NA|NA
CASSSTDATNEKLFF
TGTGCCAGCAGCTCGACAGATGCAACTAATGAAAAACTGTTTTTT
>TRBJ1-5|TRBV19|NA|TRBD1
CASSKDDRGNQPQHF
TGTGCCAGTAGTAAAGATGACAGGGGTAATCAGCCCCAGCATTTT
>TRBJ1-3|TRBV7-9|NA|TRBD1
CASSLQGATGNTIYF
TGTGCCAGCAGCCTACAGGGGGCTACAGGAAACACCATATATTTT
>TRBJ2-7|TRBV5-5|NA|NA
CASSPGLSYEQYF
TGTGCCAGCAGCCCCGGACTCTCCTACGAGCAGTACTTC
>TRBJ2-3|TRBV6-1|few|TRBD2
CASSEAWEGGVDTQYF
TGTGCCAGCAGTGAAGCGTGGGAGGGAGGGGTGGATACGCAGTATTTT
>TRBJ1-3|TRBV9|NA|NA
CASSGNDIGNTIYF
TGTGCCAGCAGCGGGAATGACATCGGAAACACCATATATTTT
>TRBJ1-3|TRBV28|NA|NA
CASRLDSVGNTIYF
TGTGCCAGCAGACTTGACAGTGTTGGAAACACCATATATTTT
>TRBJ2-7|TRBV28|NA|NA
CASSLILAYEQYF
TGTGCCAGCAGTTTAATTTTAGCCTACGAGCAGTACTTC
>TRBJ2-1|TRBV7-2|NA|TRBD1
CASSFPGDRSRFF
TGTGCCAGCAGCTTTCCCGGGGACAGAAGTAGGTTCTTC
>TRBJ2-3|TRBV29-1|NA|NA
CSGRIGQRLTDTQYF
TGCAGCGGTAGAATAGGACAGCGCCTCACAGATACGCAGTATTTT
>TRBJ1-1|TRBV13|NA|NA
CASSLGDSGSTEAFF
TGTGCCAGCAGCTTAGGTGACTCAGGGTCCACTGAAGCTTTCTTT
>TRBJ2-3|TRBV7-2|NA|TRBD2
CASSLWPLAGSGTDTQYF
TGTGCCAGCAGCTTATGGCCCTTAGCGGGATCTGGCACAGATACGCAGTATTTT
>TRBJ2-7|TRBV6-1|NA|TRBD1
CASSEIGAGGYEQYF
TGTGCCAGCAGTGAAATTGGAGCAGGGGGCTACGAGCAGTACTTC
>TRBJ1-2|TRBV6-6|NA|TRBD1
CASSYEGAGGYTF
TGTGCCAGCAGTTACGAGGGGGCAGGGGGCTACACCTTC
>TRBJ2-3|TRBV2|NA|NA
CASSDSLYTQYF
TGTGCCAGCAGTGACTCCCTCTATACGCAGTATTTT
>TRBJ2-7|TRBV6-5|NA|NA
CASRGQGLYEQYF
TGTGCCAGCAGAGGGCAGGGGCTTTACGAGCAGTACTTC
>TRBJ2-2|TRBV18|NA|TRBD1
CASSPRQGTNTGELFF
TGTGCCAGCTCACCTCGACAGGGCACTAACACCGGGGAGCTGTTTTTT
>TRBJ2-5|TRBV28|NA|TRBD2
CASSGRRGARVETQYF
TGTGCCAGCAGTGGCCGGCGGGGGGCCAGGGTGGAGACCCAGTACTTC
>TRBJ2-3|TRBV13|NA|NA
CASSLGSAYTDTQYF
TGTGCCAGCAGCTTAGGTAGCGCATACACAGATACGCAGTATTTT
>TRBJ2-5|TRBV6-2/TRBV6-3|NA|TRBD2
CASSSFLGTSGIPHQETQYF
TGTGCCAGCAGTTCTTTTCTCGGGACTAGCGGGATTCCCCACCAAGAGACCCAGTACTTC
>TRBJ2-1|TRBV11-2|NA|TRBD2
CASRTLAGAHNEQFF
TGTGCCAGCAGAACTCTAGCGGGGGCACACAATGAGCAGTTCTTC
>TRBJ1-3|TRBV18|NA|NA
CASSRPQGLETIYF
TGTGCCAGCTCAAGGCCCCAGGGACTTGAGACCATATATTTT
>TRBJ2-1|TRBV11-2|few|TRBD1
CASSPPGGNPTEQFF
TGTGCCAGCAGCCCACCAGGGGGCAATCCTACGGAGCAGTTCTTC
>TRBJ1-1|TRBV5-1|NA|NA
CASSLAGRANTEAFF
TGCGCCAGCAGCTTGGCCGGCAGGGCGAACACTGAAGCTTTCTTT
>TRBJ2-7|TRBV6-6|once|TRBD1
CASSYRKGQGYEQYF
TGTGCCAGCAGTTACAGGAAGGGACAGGGCTACGAGCAGTACTTC
>TRBJ2-5|TRBV12-5|NA|TRBD1
CASARGRETQYF
TGTGCTAGTGCGAGGGGGCGGGAGACCCAGTACTTC
>TRBJ2-7|TRBV10-3|NA|TRBD2
CAISEAGGSYEQYF
TGTGCCATCAGTGAAGCGGGAGGATCCTACGAGCAGTACTTC
>TRBJ1-2|TRBV20-1|NA|NA
CSARGSPGNTF
TGCAGTGCTAGAGGGTCCCCGGGGAACACCTTC
>TRBJ2-1|TRBV4-1|NA|TRBD2
CASSQGEGGEQFF
TGCGCCAGCAGCCAAGGGGAGGGTGGTGAGCAGTTCTTC
>TRBJ1-6|TRBV7-8|NA|TRBD1
CATKSRDRGESSPLHF
TGTGCCACAAAGTCCCGGGACAGGGGAGAAAGTTCACCCCTCCACTTT
>TRBJ1-3|TRBV28|NA|NA
CASSPNNFLSVVSGNTIYF
TGTGCCAGCAGCCCGAATAATTTCCTGTCTGTAGTGTCTGGAAACACCATATATTTT
>TRBJ2-7|TRBV15|NA|TRBD1
CATSRDIQGIEQYF
TGTGCCACCAGCAGAGATATACAGGGGATCGAGCAGTACTTC
>TRBJ2-1|TRBV12-5|once|NA
CASGLSGSSYNEQFF
TGTGCTAGTGGTTTGTCCGGGAGCTCCTACAATGAGCAGTTCTTC
>TRBJ2-3|TRBV7-9|NA|TRBD1
CASSLGTGGGTDTQYF
TGTGCCAGCAGCTTAGGGACAGGGGGCGGAACAGATACGCAGTATTTT
>TRBJ2-2|TRBV7-2|NA|TRBD2
CASSPGTRDTGELFF
TGTGCCAGCAGCCCCGGGACTAGAGACACCGGGGAGCTGTTTTTT